This TCR beta chain was sequenced for a study of neurological immune-mediated disorders. Using its own MiXCR run on the 5' RACE reads, TCRdb lists one record per CDR3 protein. Altogether 45,000 to 50,000 distinct CDR3 sequences are present, 4% to 5.5% being singletons, with the ten largest covering around 5%. CDR3 length equals 14 residues. Specimen: PBMCs. This sequence was found in a woman in her sixties or seventies with multiple sclerosis. The chain is built from TRBV21-1 and TRBJ2-1. TRBV21-1 is annotated as a pseudogene. CDR3 sequence reads: CASSIPRAYNEQFF. The DNA for the CDR3 is TGTGCCAGCAGTATTCCCAGAGCTTACAATGAGCAGTTCTTC.